Detailed here is one T cell receptor (beta chain). Its antigen remains unidentified. The input lacks base qualities; no much larger clone sits a single base away. This sample stems from a study of OX40 agonist ivuxolimab in advanced cancers. Regarding the study in general: Ivuxolimab, which targeted the costimulatory receptor OX40 (CD134), was an agonistic, fully human IgG2 monoclonal antibody. Intravenous ivuxolimab was administered to patients every 2 weeks at six dose levels: 0.01, 0.1, 0.3, 1.5, 3 and 10 mg/kg. Of the roughly 51 patients in dose escalation, approximately 20 had hepatocellular carcinoma, roughly 15 had melanoma, 9 had renal cell carcinoma and 9 had head and neck cancer. The dose-escalation cohort was around 83% male with a mean age of 60 years, ranging from about 23 to 85. Patients were allowed to have had prior anti-PD-1, anti-PD-L1 or anti-CTLA-4 therapy, and roughly 40% of the dose-escalation patients had been treated with checkpoint inhibitors. Partial responses were achieved by three dose-escalation patients, of whom one had hepatocellular carcinoma and two had cutaneous melanoma. The point of sequencing TCRbeta in the periphery was to test whether ivuxolimab changed TCR sequence diversity and drove clonal T-cell expansion. The paper covers the monotherapy dose-escalation part of the phase I ivuxolimab trial, which included N of about 50 patients. The investigation overall reported the following: The antigen specificity of the clonally expanded peripheral T cells was not determined. Partial responders in the 0.1-3.0 mg/kg groups had among the lowest normalized peripheral clonal expansion, especially among CD8+ T cells. Low levels of normalized T-cell clonal expansion were also shown by some nonresponding patients. At doses of 0.1 to 3.0 mg/kg, clonal expansion of both CD4+ and CD8+ T cells in blood was seen between baseline and week 6. On average, CD8+ T cells showed more expanded clones than CD4+ T cells after ivuxolimab.

The germline V gene (reference sequence) provides CDR1 SEHNR and CDR2 FQNEAQ. The germline V and J ends show losses of 5 bases and 8 bases respectively, and no gene match explains 6 bases of the junction. The CDR3 contains 14 residues, cysteine and phenylalanine counted. The retained sequence is limited to the CDR3, 42 bases, with the frame set at the first base. Patients with autoimmune disease history or receiving systemic immunosuppression were excluded from the trial. Peripheral blood for TCR sequencing was drawn from every dose cohort at baseline, at cycle 4 day 1 and at cycle 7 day 1. Samples came from an open-label, multicenter, first-in-human phase I dose-escalation trial of ivuxolimab. Adults with locally advanced or metastatic head and neck squamous cell, hepatocellular, melanoma or renal cell carcinoma were enrolled in the trial. CD4+ and CD8+ T cells were sorted separately from peripheral blood before TCR sequencing.

Genomic DNA was extracted from sorted cells for sequencing of the TCRbeta CDR3 region. The immunoSEQ Assay was used for sequencing of TCRbeta CDR3 regions. Entries here come from immuneACCESS through TCRdb and include only in-frame sequences with V and J called. Some clones fail to appear in such tables; in the studies checked, an unresolved V gene covers under half of the shortfall, and the cause of the remainder is unknown. In all, the sample holds 50,000 to 70,000 clones, and 93% of those were seen once. About 20% of the sample is taken by the ten largest. The material sequenced was CD4+ or CD8+ T cells sorted from blood, taken in a trial of the OX40 agonist ivuxolimab. The chain is encoded by TRBV7-9 joined to TRBJ1-4, with TRBD1 matching 9 junction bases. The receptor was derived from an adult with an advanced solid tumor such as melanoma, head and neck, liver or kidney cancer. The CDR3 loop reads CASSRQGVSEKLFF. In nucleotide form, the sequence is TGTGCCAGCAGCCGACAGGGGGTAAGCGAAAAACTGTTTTTT. The CDR3, completed at both ends by the reference TRBV7-9 and TRBJ1-4 genes, gives the full variable domain DTGVSQNPRHKITKRGQNVTFRCDPISEHNRLYWYRQTLGQGPEFLTYFQNEAQLEKSRLLSDRFSAERPKGSFSTLEIQRTEQGDSAMYLCASSRQGVSEKLFFGSGTQLSVL.